This is a list of T cell receptor beta chains from one sample in a study of control samples from healthy donors and cancer patients. The table came from immunoSEQ multiplex PCR; TCRdb's copy has only in-frame clones and leaves some out. The sample lists under 140,000 clones, 70% to 90% seen once, with around 3.5% in the top ten. The sample taken for sequencing was PBMCs. These receptors were collected from a woman aged 60-70 years with lung cancer. CDR3s include the opening cysteine and the closing phenylalanine or tryptophan. The D gene is left open where the match is weak. Some rows have no size entry. The others give once, few or many, or a class for an expanded clone.

>-|TRBV5-4|TRBD1|TRBJ2-2
CASSRDSTTGELFF
TGTGCCAGCAGCCGGGACAGTACCACCGGGGAGCTGTTTTTT
>once|TRBV11-2|-|TRBJ2-2
CASSVQAGELFF
TGTGCCAGCAGCGTCCAAGCCGGGGAGCTGTTTTTT
>-|TRBV7-7|-|TRBJ1-6
CASSLRGHRNSPLHF
TGTGCTAGCAGCTTAAGGGGACACCGTAATTCACCCCTCCACTTT
>-|TRBV5-1|TRBD2|TRBJ2-1
CASSSVAGSSYNEQFF
TGCGCCAGCAGCTCCGTAGCGGGGAGCTCCTACAATGAGCAGTTCTTC
>-|TRBV4-3|-|TRBJ2-2
CASSQAVGTGELFF
TGCGCCAGCAGCCAAGCGGTCGGCACCGGGGAGCTGTTTTTT
>-|TRBV5-1|TRBD2|TRBJ2-3
CASSSGTSGASSTDTQYF
TGCGCCAGCAGCTCCGGGACTAGCGGGGCGTCTAGCACAGATACGCAGTATTTT
>once|TRBV3-1/TRBV3-2|-|TRBJ2-5
CASSQGVQETQYF
TGTGCCAGCAGCCAGGGGGTCCAAGAGACCCAGTACTTC
>-|TRBV3-1/TRBV3-2|TRBD1|TRBJ2-3
CASRHNRGQWGTDTQYF
TGTGCCAGCAGGCACAACCGGGGACAGTGGGGCACAGATACGCAGTATTTT
>-|TRBV30|-|TRBJ1-3
CAWSMSSGNTIYF
TGTGCCTGGAGTATGAGTTCTGGAAACACCATATATTTT
>-|TRBV28|-|TRBJ2-1
CAMHLVNNEQFF
TGTGCCATGCATTTAGTTAACAATGAGCAGTTCTTC
>-|TRBV9|TRBD1|TRBJ2-7
CASSAGQGDYEQYF
TGTGCCAGCAGCGCCGGACAGGGGGACTACGAGCAGTACTTC
>-|TRBV2|-|TRBJ1-2
CASKGQTGGYTF
TGTGCCAGCAAAGGACAAACCGGGGGCTACACCTTC
>-|TRBV30|TRBD1|TRBJ1-4
CAWSGGRGQALNEKLFF
TGTGCCTGGAGTGGAGGAAGAGGACAGGCGTTAAATGAAAAACTGTTTTTT
>-|TRBV10-3|-|TRBJ2-1
CAVRTFDNEQFF
TGTGCCGTCAGGACTTTCGACAATGAGCAGTTCTTC
>-|TRBV19|-|TRBJ1-4
CASTNDRTGEKLFF
TGTGCCAGTACCAACGACAGGACTGGTGAAAAACTGTTTTTT
>-|TRBV30|-|TRBJ1-3
CAWSVNRDSGNTIYF
TGTGCCTGGAGTGTAAACAGAGACTCTGGAAACACCATATATTTT
>-|TRBV19|-|TRBJ2-1
CASSITNYNEQFF
TGTGCCAGTAGTATTACCAACTACAATGAGCAGTTCTTC
>-|TRBV5-1|-|TRBJ1-1
CASSLIRLRSNTEAFF
TGCGCCAGCAGCTTGATCAGGCTACGCTCGAACACTGAAGCTTTCTTT
>-|TRBV7-3|TRBD1|TRBJ1-2
CASSQSPGTDNYGYTF
TGTGCCAGCAGCCAGTCTCCCGGGACAGACAACTATGGCTACACCTTC
>-|TRBV11-3|-|TRBJ2-1
CASSLAPNKDEQFF
TGTGCCAGCAGCTTAGCCCCTAACAAGGATGAGCAGTTCTTC
>-|TRBV2|-|TRBJ1-2
CASSGQGDGRNYGYTF
TGTGCCAGCAGTGGACAAGGGGACGGTAGAAACTATGGCTACACCTTC
>-|TRBV5-6|-|TRBJ1-1
CASSTGPEDTEAFF
TGTGCCAGCAGCACTGGACCCGAGGACACTGAAGCTTTCTTT